This T cell receptor beta chain comes out of a study of response to subunit inactivated influenza vaccine. Study-wide findings and caveats: Every seasonal influenza vaccination brings in few new T cells, the authors suggested.

TCRdb reprocessed the RT-PCR reads with MiXCR, giving one entry per CDR3 protein. The sample has around 190,000 distinct CDR3 sequences; about a tenth are singletons. As concerns this clonotype: As yet, its antigen is unknown.

Trimming cost V 6 bases and J 1 base; bases outside gene matches: 8. CDR3 length equals 16 residues. The TCR originated in a man in his forties or fifties who received an inactivated influenza vaccine. The material sequenced was non-naive T cells sorted from PBMCs, taken on the day of vaccination. The chain carries TRBV12-3 or TRBV12-4 and TRBJ1-3, with 8 bases matching TRBD1. CDR3 protein: CASRRDRSTSGNTIYF. In nucleotides, the CDR3 is TGTGCCAGCAGACGGGACAGGTCCACTTCTGGAAACACCATATATTTT.